This T cell receptor beta chain emerged from a study of OX40 agonist ivuxolimab in advanced cancers. Overall study context: Every patient in dose escalation had hepatocellular carcinoma, melanoma, renal cell or head and neck cancer. The study's findings and limits: The study found among the lowest clonal expansion in partial responders at 0.1-3.0 mg/kg. On average, CD8+ T cells showed a greater number of expanded clones than CD4+.

Comment on this clone: Its specificity is not known.

The repertoire was sequenced with immunoSEQ multiplex PCR; TCRdb's copy has only in-frame clones and lacks some. Here the sample spans some 65,000 clones, roughly 80% being singletons. Any history of autoimmune disease or systemic immunosuppression disqualified patients. This sequence was found in an adult with an advanced solid tumor such as melanoma, head and neck, liver or kidney cancer. The sample in question was CD4+ or CD8+ T cells sorted from blood, obtained in a trial of the OX40 agonist ivuxolimab.

CDR3 nucleotide sequence: TGCAGTGCTCTCCAAGACGGAACCATATATTTT. As protein: CSALQDGTIYF. The chain combines TRBV20-1 with TRBJ1-3; D is uncertain. V lost 5 bases and J lost 10, with 12 bases in between. This CDR3 is built from 11 residues. Germline CDR1 reads DFQATT; CDR2 reads SNEGSKA (reference sequence).